One and the same sample provided the 11 T cell receptor beta chains below, sequenced in a study of T cells after yellow fever vaccination. TCRdb re-called the 5' RACE reads through MiXCR, storing one row per CDR3 protein. The sample carries some 600,000 distinct CDR3 sequences, around 17% recorded once. The sequencing used PBMCs, collected roughly 5 days after the first yellow fever vaccination. Receptors originate from a man aged 18-30 years who received the YFV17D yellow fever vaccine.

Only a few counts were recorded for this clonotype. The rearrangement uses TRBV25-1 and TRBJ2-3; D gene unclear. This CDR3 is built from 12 residues. V was shortened by 6 bases and J by 4 bases, with 8 bases between the two germline ends. Per germline, CDR1 MGHDK and CDR2 SYGVNS. The CDR3 is CASRDLADTQYF. The CDR3 region has the DNA TGTGCCAGCAGGGACCTAGCAGATACGCAGTATTTT.

The V gene is TRBV29-1, the J gene TRBJ1-2, with D uncertain. Germline lookup yields CDR1 SQVTM and CDR2 ANQGSEA. This CDR3 comprises 11 residues. V was pared by 4 bases and J by 8 bases, with 11 bases between. CDR3: CSVVEGEGYTF. CDR3 sequence (DNA): TGCAGCGTTGTGGAAGGCGAGGGCTACACCTTC.

In this sample, this clonotype turned up a few times. This chain links TRBV18 with TRBJ2-3; TRBD2 matches at 9 bases. The V and J ends lost 0 bases and 10 bases, in that order; junction bases with no gene match: 2. Germline lookup yields CDR1 KGHSH and CDR2 LQKENI. The CDR3 spans 13 residues. The CDR3 DNA reads TGTGCCAGCTCACCACCGGGACTAGCTGCGCAGTATTTT. Encoded protein: CASSPPGLAAQYF.

This chain links TRBV7-9 with TRBJ1-1, with a possible D match to TRBD1 (5 bases). V was trimmed by 3 bases and J by 1 base, leaving 15 bases between them. The CDR3 covers 16 residues. CDR1 SEHNR and CDR2 FQNEAQ come from the germline V gene (reference sequence). The CDR3 here is CASSFLRGGSNTEAFF. The CDR3 bases are TGTGCCAGCAGCTTCCTCCGGGGGGGATCGAACACTGAAGCTTTCTTT.

This sequence joins TRBV5-8 and TRBJ1-6; TRBD1 matches 11 bases. This CDR3 region has 15 residues. Germline loops: CDR1 SGHTS, CDR2 YDEGEE. J lost 7 bases, V lost 7 bases, and 7 bases had no gene match. The CDR3 region is CASQPRDRGNSPLHF. CDR3 DNA: TGTGCCAGCCAACCCCGGGACAGGGGGAATTCACCCCTCCACTTT.

This clonotype was detected a few times. The rearrangement joins TRBV12-5 to TRBJ2-5; D might be TRBD1 (6 bases). Per germline, CDR1 LGHNT and CDR2 FRNRAP. The CDR3 length is 15 residues. With 4 bases removed from V and 1 base from J, the gap between germline ends came to 13 bases. CDR3 loop: CASGYQTGPQETQYF. The DNA for the CDR3 is TGTGCTAGTGGTTATCAAACAGGGCCCCAAGAGACCCAGTACTTC.

The rearrangement links TRBV6-1 to TRBJ2-2; 8 positions agree with TRBD2. This CDR3 contains 14 residues. Germline CDR1 and CDR2: MNHNS and SASEGT. J gave up 5 bases and V 5 bases, and 4 bases lay outside the gene matches. The CDR3 spells CASSMTSETGELFF. CDR3 coding DNA: TGTGCCAGCAGTATGACTAGCGAGACCGGGGAGCTGTTTTTT.

The chain carries TRBV27 and TRBJ1-5, with 9 bases that match TRBD1. CDR3 length: 16 residues. Germline V gene lookup returns CDR1 MNHEY and CDR2 SMNVEV (reference sequence). Trimming removed 4 bases from V and 6 bases from J; junction bases left unmatched: 10. CDR3: CASSSFTGGTGQPQHF. CDR3 bases: TGTGCCAGCAGTTCATTCACAGGGGGCACTGGTCAGCCCCAGCATTTT.

The CDR3 reads CASTWTNLWGYTF. The CDR3 DNA is TGTGCCAGCACGTGGACTAACCTCTGGGGCTACACCTTC. The chain is built from TRBV2 and TRBJ1-2; no clear D gene. Germline V CDR1 and CDR2: SNHLY, FYNNEI. V shed 7 bases and J shed 8 bases, with 17 bases lying between them. There are 13 residues in the CDR3.

The rearrangement uses TRBV20-1 and TRBJ2-7, with 7 bases matching TRBD1. Germline-derived CDR1 and CDR2 are DFQATT and SNEGSKA (reference sequence). This CDR3 has 11 amino acids. The junction had 3 bases not matched to a gene; V was cut back by 4 bases and J by 6 bases. The CDR3 loop reads CSATAGGEQYF. CDR3 nucleotides: TGCAGTGCTACGGCAGGGGGCGAGCAGTACTTC.

This clonotype was seen a few times. This chain joins TRBV18 and TRBJ1-1; the match to TRBD1 covers 8 bases. The length of the CDR3 is 15 residues. V was pared by 1 base and J by 5 bases, with 6 bases of the junction left unmatched. The germline gives CDR1 KGHSH, CDR2 LQKENI. The CDR3, as DNA: TGTGCCAGCTCACCACTCAGGGGGCGTGGGACTGAAGCTTTCTTT. This encodes CASSPLRGRGTEAFF.